This T cell receptor beta chain appears in the sequencing data of a study of cytomegalovirus exposure and HLA in healthy donors. Comment on this clone: Its specificity is unknown.

Primers: 60 Vbeta forward and 13 Jbeta reverse. Using immunoSEQ multiplex PCR, the repertoire was profiled, and TCRdb retains in-frame clones only, with some absent. The sample lists 200,000 to 250,000 clones, under 80% occurring once. General study results and limits: A prior analysis recorded that most TCR beta V segments were productive about 87% or about 30% of the time.

The sample taken for sequencing was PBMCs. The source is a woman aged 25 to 45 in good health and CMV-seronegative.

The CDR3 DNA reads as TGTGCCAGCAGTGCTTACAATGAGCAGTTCTTC. Amino acid sequence: CASSAYNEQFF. The chain employs TRBV25-1 and TRBJ2-1; D unresolved. Trimming pared 4 bases from V and 4 bases from J, leaving 2 bases between. Germline V gene sequence: CDR1 MGHDK, CDR2 SYGVNS. The CDR3 is 11 amino acids.